Listed here are 24 T cell receptor beta chains from one sample, sequenced in a study of blood T cell repertoires in COVID-19. TCRdb's copy holds only in-frame clones and misses some; the assay was immunoSEQ multiplex PCR. The sample has 120,000 to 150,000 clones, 80% to 85% seen once. The sample was PBMCs or T cells enriched from blood (not recorded which). These receptors all come from a woman aged 45 to 65 who had been exposed to COVID-19.

The chain has TRBV4-3 and TRBJ1-1; 7 bases line up with TRBD1. The V segment lost 4 bases and the J segment 11 bases; nucleotides outside the gene matches: 10. The germline gives CDR1 LGHNA, CDR2 YSLEER. The CDR3 length is 13 residues. The CDR3 region is CASSPDGGQWAFF. CDR3 nucleotides: TGCGCCAGCAGCCCGGACGGGGGACAGTGGGCTTTCTTT.

The chain carries TRBV12-5 and TRBJ2-7; a possible D gene is TRBD1 (6 bases). The length of the CDR3 is 14 residues. CDR1 LGHNT and CDR2 FRNRAP come from the germline V gene. The V end lost 1 base, the J end lost 3 bases, and 10 bases lay between the germline ends. CDR3 protein: CASGLARGFYEQYF. In DNA form, the CDR3 reads TGTGCTAGTGGTTTGGCCAGGGGATTCTACGAGCAGTACTTC. Full variable domain (missing parts from reference TRBV12-5 and TRBJ2-7): DARVTQTPRHKVTEMGQEVTMRCQPILGHNTVFWYRQTMMQGLELLAYFRNRAPLDDSGMPKDRFSAEMPDATLATLKIQPSEPRDSAVYFCASGLARGFYEQYFGPGTRLTVT.

CDR3: CASSESRRSNYGYTF. For the CDR3, the DNA is TGTGCCAGCAGCGAATCACGCAGGTCTAACTATGGCTACACCTTC. The chain recombines TRBV5-4 with TRBJ1-2, with unresolved D. Germline V gene data show CDR1 as SGHNT and CDR2 as YYREEE (reference sequence). The V gene lost 4 bases and the J gene lost 0 bases, with 13 bases spanning the gap. CDR3 length equals 15 residues.

The chain couples TRBV7-2 to TRBJ2-3; 7 bases fit TRBD2. Germline-derived CDR1 and CDR2 are SGHTA and FQGNSA. The trim removed 6 bases at V and 5 bases at J, leaving 17 bases unmatched. This CDR3 has 17 amino acids. The DNA for the CDR3 is TGTGCCAGCAGTTTCTCCAGCGGGATGTTACGCCGAGATACGCAGTATTTT. Amino acids: CASSFSSGMLRRDTQYF. Full variable domain (rest looked up from reference TRBV7-2 and TRBJ2-3): GAGVSQSPSNKVTEKGKDVELRCDPISGHTALYWYRQSLGQGLEFLIYFQGNSAPDKSGLPSDRFSAERTGGSVSTLTIQRTQQEDSAVYLCASSFSSGMLRRDTQYFGPGTRLTVL.

The rearrangement uses TRBV10-2 and TRBJ1-6, with 8 bases fitting TRBD1. V lost 6 bases to trimming and J lost 5 bases; unmatched junction nucleotides: 6. This CDR3 has 15 amino acids. The germline gives CDR1 WSHSY, CDR2 SAAADI. The CDR3 sequence is CASSPRTGNNSPLHF. CDR3 bases: TGCGCCAGCAGCCCTCGGACAGGGAATAATTCACCCCTCCACTTT.

The CDR3 bases are TGCAGCGCCGAGGGGGACGGCCGGGCCGGGGAGCTGTTTTTT. It codes for CSAEGDGRAGELFF. The chain links TRBV29-1 to TRBJ2-2, with TRBD1 as a possible D gene (6 bases). Trimming left V 7 bases short and J 6 bases short, with 18 bases between. CDR1 is SQVTM and CDR2 is ANQGSEA in the germline V gene. This CDR3 spans 14 amino acids.

The DNA for the CDR3 is TGTGCCAGTAGTATTCACGGGACATATGAGGCTGAAGCTTTCTTT. Protein product: CASSIHGTYEAEAFF. The chain carries TRBV19 and TRBJ1-1; possibly TRBD1 for D (6 bases). The CDR3 has 15 amino acids. Per germline, CDR1 LNHDA and CDR2 SQIVND (reference sequence). V lost 3 bases and J 6 bases, leaving 17 bases between the germline ends.

The chain recombines TRBV5-5 with TRBJ1-6, with D possibly matching TRBD1 (5 bases). CDR3 length: 15 residues. V lost 0 bases, J lost 9 bases, and 13 bases lay in between. Germline lookup yields CDR1 SGHKS and CDR2 YYEKEE (reference sequence). The CDR3 DNA sequence: TGTGCCAGCAGCTTGGATAGCCGGGGGAGTTCACCCCTCCACTTT. Its protein product is CASSLDSRGSSPLHF. Variable domain in full (rest from reference TRBV5-5 and TRBJ1-6): DAGVTQSPTHLIKTRGQQVTLRCSPISGHKSVSWYQQVLGQGPQFIFQYYEKEERGRGNFPDRFSARQFPNYSSELNVNALLLGDSALYLCASSLDSRGSSPLHFGNGTRLTVT.

The chain employs TRBV27 and TRBJ1-3, with D possibly being TRBD1 (5 bases). V was trimmed by 3 bases and J by 4 bases, leaving 10 bases between them. Per the germline V gene, CDR1 is MNHEY and CDR2 is SMNVEV (reference sequence). CDR3 length: 14 residues. The CDR3 DNA reads TGTGCCAGCAGTTTCCAGGGAACCGGAAACACCATATATTTT. Amino acids: CASSFQGTGNTIYF.

This clone came up a few times. V gene TRBV20-1 combines with J gene TRBJ1-6; D not resolved. Germline V gives CDR1 DFQATT, CDR2 SNEGSKA (reference sequence). The germline V and J ends were trimmed by 3 bases and 0 bases, with 6 bases remaining between them. The CDR3 spans 14 residues. The CDR3, as DNA: TGCAGTGCTAGTGCGAGCTCCTATAATTCACCCCTCCACTTT. Amino acid sequence: CSASASSYNSPLHF.

The chain employs TRBV10-3 and TRBJ1-1; D might be TRBD1 (6 bases). Germline assignment: CDR1 ENHRY and CDR2 SYGVKD. V shed 8 bases and J shed 6 bases, with 16 bases lying between them. The CDR3 has 13 residues. The CDR3 nucleotides are TGTGCCATCGGGGGGGGGCGGATGGCTGAAGCTTTCTTT. Its translation: CAIGGGRMAEAFF.

V gene TRBV4-3 combines with J gene TRBJ2-2, with 11 positions matching TRBD2. The CDR3 extends over 20 amino acids. Germline V gene data show CDR1 as LGHNA and CDR2 as YSLEER. V shed 4 bases and J 0 bases; nucleotides not matched to a gene: 13. The CDR3 DNA reads TGCGCCAGCAGCCCCCGGGGCGGGCTAGCGGGAGGTCCGAACACCGGGGAGCTGTTTTTT. As protein: CASSPRGGLAGGPNTGELFF.

In this sample, this clone turned up many times. The V call is TRBV20-1, the J call TRBJ2-4; no definite D call. Trimming pared 7 bases from V and 5 bases from J, leaving 9 bases between. This CDR3 has 11 residues. Germline loops: CDR1 DFQATT, CDR2 SNEGSKA (reference sequence). DNA for the CDR3: TGCAGTGTGTGGTGGCAAAACATTCAGTACTTC. Encoded protein: CSVWWQNIQYF.

J is TRBJ1-3 and V is TRBV6-5; D ambiguous. The CDR3 has 13 amino acids. The V gene lost 4 bases and the J gene lost 7 bases, with 11 bases spanning the gap. Per the germline V gene, CDR1 is MNHEY and CDR2 is SVGAGI. In DNA form, the CDR3 reads TGTGCCAGCAGTTCCCGACCCGGGAACACCATATATTTT. Translating gives CASSSRPGNTIYF.

The chain couples TRBV27 to TRBJ1-5; the D gene is possibly TRBD1 (5 bases). Germline CDR1 reads MNHEY; CDR2 reads SMNVEV (reference sequence). V dropped 3 bases and J dropped 4 bases, with 10 bases sitting between them. The CDR3 consists of 14 residues. DNA of the CDR3: TGTGCCAGCAGTTTTCGGACATATAATCAGCCCCAGCATTTT. Protein: CASSFRTYNQPQHF.

V and J are TRBV9 and TRBJ1-2; D remains ambiguous. The V end was cut by 0 bases, the J end by 0 bases, with 9 bases between. This CDR3 is built from 15 residues. Germline loops: CDR1 SGDLS, CDR2 YYNGEE. For the CDR3, the DNA is TGTGCCAGCAGCGTAGCTAACAGTCCTAACTATGGCTACACCTTC. Encoded protein: CASSVANSPNYGYTF.

The genes are TRBV3-1 (or the pseudogene TRBV3-2) and TRBJ2-3; possible D gene TRBD1, 5 bases. This CDR3 is 15 amino acids long. The germline V gene encodes CDR1 LGHDT and CDR2 YNNKEL (reference sequence). Trimming stripped 0 bases from V and 6 bases from J, with 13 bases between. The CDR3 DNA is TGTGCCAGCAGCCAAGATGTAGGGGCCGGGGATACGCAGTATTTT. It is translated as CASSQDVGAGDTQYF.

The CDR3 sequence is CASSIGGNHYEQYF. The CDR3 DNA follows: TGTGCCAGTAGTATAGGGGGCAACCACTACGAGCAGTACTTC. V gene TRBV19 combines with J gene TRBJ2-7; D possibly corresponds to TRBD1 (5 bases). The germline CDR1 and CDR2 sequences are LNHDA and SQIVND (reference sequence). V dropped 1 base and J dropped 3 bases, with 10 bases sitting between them. The CDR3 consists of 14 residues.

The genes are TRBV4-3 and TRBJ2-1; the D gene is possibly TRBD2 (6 bases). CDR1 and CDR2 from the germline V gene are LGHNA and YSLEER. This CDR3 comprises 16 residues. Between the trimmed V and J ends, which lost 0 bases and 6 bases, there was a span of 15 bases. This CDR3 is CASSQEAGGWANEQFF. CDR3 DNA: TGCGCCAGCAGCCAAGAAGCCGGAGGGTGGGCCAATGAGCAGTTCTTC.

This chain links TRBV7-9 with TRBJ2-1; D perhaps matches TRBD2 (6 bases). The germline V and J ends were trimmed by 1 base and 11 bases, with 6 bases remaining between them. Looked up from germline, CDR1 is SEHNR and CDR2 is FQNEAQ (reference sequence). The CDR3 length is 11 residues. CDR3 DNA sequence: TGTGCCAGCAGCTTAGGCGGGAAGCAGTTCTTC. Its translation: CASSLGGKQFF.

The chain uses TRBV14 and TRBJ2-2; a weak D match, TRBD2 (6 bases). V was shortened by 2 bases and J by 0 bases, with 10 bases between the two germline ends. This CDR3 has 16 residues. Germline V CDR1 and CDR2: SGHDN, FVKESK. CDR3 sequence reads: CASSQREIANTGELFF. CDR3 bases: TGTGCCAGCAGCCAACGGGAGATCGCGAACACCGGGGAGCTGTTTTTT.

CDR3 in DNA: TGCGCCAGCAGCCCTCCACTGGGCCAGAACACTGAAGCTTTCTTT. Amino acid sequence: CASSPPLGQNTEAFF. V is TRBV4-1 and J is TRBJ1-1; D is ambiguous. From germline, CDR1 is MGHRA and CDR2 YSYEKL. V was cut by 4 bases and J by 1 base, with 13 bases left in between. CDR3 size: 15 residues.

The rearrangement links TRBV7-2 to TRBJ1-6; 9 positions match TRBD1. Trimming cost V 5 bases and J 10 bases; bases outside gene matches: 6. The CDR3 runs 14 residues. CDR1 SGHTA and CDR2 FQGNSA come from the germline V gene. The CDR3 is CASSPRDRVSPLHF. The CDR3 nucleotides are TGTGCCAGCAGCCCAAGGGACAGGGTGTCACCCCTCCACTTT.

The chain recombines TRBV19 with TRBJ2-1, with a possible D match to TRBD1 (6 bases). Trimming stripped 6 bases from V and 12 bases from J, with 18 bases between. The length of the CDR3 is 13 residues. Germline V lookup: CDR1 LNHDA, CDR2 SQIVND (reference sequence). In DNA, the CDR3 is TGTGCCAGTAGAGACAGGTTAAAGGGTGCGCAGTTCTTC. This encodes CASRDRLKGAQFF.